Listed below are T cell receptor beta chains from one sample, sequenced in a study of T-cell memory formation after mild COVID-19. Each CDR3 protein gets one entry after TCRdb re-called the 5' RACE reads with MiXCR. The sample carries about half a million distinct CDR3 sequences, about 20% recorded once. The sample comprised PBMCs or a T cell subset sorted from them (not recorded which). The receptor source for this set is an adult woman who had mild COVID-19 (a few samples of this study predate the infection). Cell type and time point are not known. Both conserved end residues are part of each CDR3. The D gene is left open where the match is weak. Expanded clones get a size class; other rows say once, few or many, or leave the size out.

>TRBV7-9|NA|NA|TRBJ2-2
TGTGCCAGCAGCCTTCTTTTGAACACCGGGGAGCTGTTTTTT
CASSLLLNTGELFF
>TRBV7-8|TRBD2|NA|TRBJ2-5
TGTGCCAGCAGCGTCCTCTCTAGCGGGGACTCCGAGACCCAGTACTTC
CASSVLSSGDSETQYF
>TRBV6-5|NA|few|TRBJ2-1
TGTGCCAGCAGTTACGATCTGGCGGCCTCCTACAATGAGCAGTTCTTC
CASSYDLAASYNEQFF
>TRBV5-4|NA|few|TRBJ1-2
TGTGCCAGCAGCCCCGGACAGATCGGGGGTGGCTACACCTTC
CASSPGQIGGGYTF
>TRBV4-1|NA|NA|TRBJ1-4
TGCGCCAGCAGCCGCCGACAGACGACAACTAATGAAAAACTGTTTTTT
CASSRRQTTTNEKLFF
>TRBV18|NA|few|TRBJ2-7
TGTGCCAGCTCACCTCCGGGGGTACCGTACGAGCAGTACTTC
CASSPPGVPYEQYF
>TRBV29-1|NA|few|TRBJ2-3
TGCAGCGTGAAGGGGTATACGCAGTATTTT
CSVKGYTQYF
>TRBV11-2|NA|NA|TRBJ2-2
TGTGCCAGCAGCTCAACGTCAAGAAACACCGGGGAGCTGTTTTTT
CASSSTSRNTGELFF
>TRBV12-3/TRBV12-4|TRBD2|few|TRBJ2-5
TGTGCCAGCAGTCTGGACATTCGGGAGGCCCCACAAGAGACCCAGTACTTC
CASSLDIREAPQETQYF
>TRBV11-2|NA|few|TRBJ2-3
TGTGCCAGCAGCCAGGCCGGGGGCTCAGATACGCAGTATTTT
CASSQAGGSDTQYF
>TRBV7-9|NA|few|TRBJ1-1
TGTGCCAGCAGCCCGCGGTTGAAGATAGTGAACACTGAAGCTTTCTTT
CASSPRLKIVNTEAFF
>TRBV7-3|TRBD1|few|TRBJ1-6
TGTGCCAGCAGCGCTAACCCTGGACAGGGGGATTCACCCCTCCACTTT
CASSANPGQGDSPLHF
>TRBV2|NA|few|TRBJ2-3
TGTGCCAGCAATAGCGGAAGCACAGATACGCAGTATTTT
CASNSGSTDTQYF
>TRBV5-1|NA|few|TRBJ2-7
TGCGCCAGCAGCTTGAGGGCGCCCGTGGACGAGCAGTACTTC
CASSLRAPVDEQYF
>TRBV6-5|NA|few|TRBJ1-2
TGTGCCAGCAGTTACGATAAGAGACAGATCGCAGAGGAGGATGGCTACACCTTC
CASSYDKRQIAEEDGYTF
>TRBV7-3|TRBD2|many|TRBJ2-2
TGTGCCAGCAGCTTAGCCGGGACTATGAACACCGGGGAGCTGTTTTTT
CASSLAGTMNTGELFF
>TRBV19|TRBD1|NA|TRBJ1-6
TGTGCCAGTAGTTTCCGGGACAGGGGTTCACCCCTCCACTTT
CASSFRDRGSPLHF
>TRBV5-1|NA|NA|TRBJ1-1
TGCGCCAGCAGCTTGTCGGGGGCAGGGGTCGGCACTGAAGCTTTCTTT
CASSLSGAGVGTEAFF
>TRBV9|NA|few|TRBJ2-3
TGTGCCAGCCGGATCCGGGACTCTCGCACAGATACGCAGTATTTT
CASRIRDSRTDTQYF
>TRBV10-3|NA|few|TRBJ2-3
TGTGCCATCAGTGATCGACAGGAGAGCACAGATACGCAGTATTTT
CAISDRQESTDTQYF
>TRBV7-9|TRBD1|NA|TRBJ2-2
TGTGCCAGCAGCTCCCAGGGGGCCCCGAACACCGGGGAGCTGTTTTTT
CASSSQGAPNTGELFF
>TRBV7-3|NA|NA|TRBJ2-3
TGTGCCAGCAGCTTTTCGGCAGGGAGCACAGATACGCAGTATTTT
CASSFSAGSTDTQYF
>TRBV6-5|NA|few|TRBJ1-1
TGTGCCAGCACTGCGGGGAACACTGAAGCTTTCTTT
CASTAGNTEAFF
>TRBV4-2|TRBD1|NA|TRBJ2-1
TGTGCCAGCAGCCATGGGACAGGGGGCGGTGAGCAGTTCTTC
CASSHGTGGGEQFF
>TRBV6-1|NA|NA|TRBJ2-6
TGTGCCAGCAGTGGTAGGTTCTCTGGGGCCAACGTCCTGACTTTC
CASSGRFSGANVLTF
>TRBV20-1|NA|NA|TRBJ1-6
TGCAGTGCTAGAGACGGACAGAGCTCCTATAATTCACCCCTCCACTTT
CSARDGQSSYNSPLHF
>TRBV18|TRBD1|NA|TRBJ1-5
TGTGCCAGCTCACCCCTGGGACAGGGAAATCAGCCCCAGCATTTT
CASSPLGQGNQPQHF
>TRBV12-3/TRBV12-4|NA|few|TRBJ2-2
TGTGCCACCTCCCTGCAGACGGGGGAGCTGTTTTTT
CATSLQTGELFF
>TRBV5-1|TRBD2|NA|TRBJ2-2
TGCGCCAGCATCCCCATGGGGACTAGCGGGGGGCTGACCGGGGAGCTGTTTTTT
CASIPMGTSGGLTGELFF
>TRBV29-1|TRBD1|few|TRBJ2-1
TGCAGCGTTGCGGACAGGGGGAACTACAATGAGCAGTTCTTC
CSVADRGNYNEQFF
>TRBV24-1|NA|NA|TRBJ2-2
TGTGCCACCAGTGGGGCGCAGGGTAGAACCGGGGAGCTGTTTTTT
CATSGAQGRTGELFF
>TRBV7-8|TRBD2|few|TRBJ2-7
TGTGCCAGCAGCTTAGCGCCCCGGACTAGCGGGAGGGCCCCCCCCTACGAGCAGTACTTC
CASSLAPRTSGRAPPYEQYF
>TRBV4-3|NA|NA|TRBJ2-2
TGCGCCAGCAGCCAAGGTCTTGGCGGAGCCATGAACACCGGGGAGCTGTTTTTT
CASSQGLGGAMNTGELFF
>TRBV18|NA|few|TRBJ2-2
TGTGCCAGCTCACCACCGTCCAGGGTAAACACCGGGGAGCTGTTTTTT
CASSPPSRVNTGELFF
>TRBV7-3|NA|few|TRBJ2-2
TGTGCCAGCAGCTTAAGGCACTCGACGGGACCCGGGGAGCTGTTTTTT
CASSLRHSTGPGELFF
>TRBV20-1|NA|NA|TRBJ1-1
TGCAGTGCTATAAAAGGGACGGTGAACACTGAAGCTTTCTTT
CSAIKGTVNTEAFF
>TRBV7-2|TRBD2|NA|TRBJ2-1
TGTGCCAGCCGCCGGGGGACTAGCGGATACAATGAGCAGTTCTTC
CASRRGTSGYNEQFF
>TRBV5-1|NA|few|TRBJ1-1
TGCGCCAGCAGTACGAGGCCCCAGAACACTGAAGCTTTCTTT
CASSTRPQNTEAFF
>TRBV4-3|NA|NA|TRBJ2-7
TGCGCCAGCAGCCAAGTGGAAGGGCAGGGAATTTACGAGCAGTACTTC
CASSQVEGQGIYEQYF
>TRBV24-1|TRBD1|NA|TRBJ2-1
TGTGCCACCAGTGATTTCCACAACCCCGGGACAGGGGATAATGAGCAGTTCTTC
CATSDFHNPGTGDNEQFF
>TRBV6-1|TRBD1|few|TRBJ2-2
TGTGCCAGTAGTGACAGGGGGCGAACCGGGGAGCTGTTTTTT
CASSDRGRTGELFF
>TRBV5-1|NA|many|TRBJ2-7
TGCGCCAGCAGCTTGAGGGCGTACATCGCTTCCTACGAGCAGTACTTC
CASSLRAYIASYEQYF
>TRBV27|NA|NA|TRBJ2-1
TGTGCCAGCAGTTCCGGGACAGAGCAGTTCTTC
CASSSGTEQFF
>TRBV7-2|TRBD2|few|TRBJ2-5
TGTGCCAGCAGCTTTCGACTAGCGGGGGGCATCCAAGAGACCCAGTACTTC
CASSFRLAGGIQETQYF
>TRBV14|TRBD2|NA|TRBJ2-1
TGTGCCAGCAGCCATTCGGGACTAGCGGACAAGTACAATGAGCAGTTCTTC
CASSHSGLADKYNEQFF
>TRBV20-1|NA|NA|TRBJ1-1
TGCAGTGCTAGCCCCGGGACGGCGAACACTGAAGCTTTCTTT
CSASPGTANTEAFF
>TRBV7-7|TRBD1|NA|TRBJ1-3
TGTGCTAGCAGCCCCGGACAGGGGGCGAGCTCTGGAAACACCATATATTTT
CASSPGQGASSGNTIYF
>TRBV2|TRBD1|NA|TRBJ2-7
TGTGCCATCACCGGGACAGACTCCTACGAGCAGTACTTC
CAITGTDSYEQYF
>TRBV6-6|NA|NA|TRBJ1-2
TGTGCCAGCAGTTACCCTCGCGGAGAGCTCTATGGCTACACCTTC
CASSYPRGELYGYTF
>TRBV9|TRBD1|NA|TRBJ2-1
TGTGCCAGCAGCCCGGGGACAGGGTTCGGGAGTGAGCAGTTCTTC
CASSPGTGFGSEQFF
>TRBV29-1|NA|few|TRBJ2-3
TGCAGCGTTGAACTAAGGTCGGTCGGCACAGATACGCAGTATTTT
CSVELRSVGTDTQYF